This TCR beta chain was identified in a study of OX40 agonist ivuxolimab in advanced cancers. Libraries were prepared by immunoSEQ multiplex PCR; TCRdb keeps only in-frame clonotypes and omits some of them. The table includes 91,000 or so clones, around 94% detected once. Study-level findings and limits: Circulating CD4+ and CD8+ T cells showed clonal expansion by week 6 at 0.1 to 3.0 mg/kg.

Trimming left V 4 bases short and J 4 bases short, with 30 bases between. Germline values: CDR1 SGDLS, CDR2 YYNGEE. The CDR3 contains 19 residues. Baseline, cycle 4 day 1, and cycle 7 day 1 were the blood sampling points. For this clone: No antigen is known for it.

This receptor was taken from an adult with an advanced solid tumor such as melanoma, head and neck, liver or kidney cancer. This specimen consisted of CD4+ or CD8+ T cells sorted from blood, obtained in a trial of the OX40 agonist ivuxolimab. The chain carries TRBV9 and TRBJ2-7; no clear D. This CDR3 is CASSPRWFFSRHLTYEQYF. CDR3 DNA: TGTGCCAGCAGCCCCCGCTGGTTCTTTTCTCGACACCTAACTTACGAGCAGTACTTC.